This T cell receptor (beta chain) was retrieved from a study of control samples from healthy donors and cancer patients. Sequencing used immunoSEQ multiplex PCR; TCRdb keeps in-frame clones, though not all of them. The table has fewer than 150,000 clones, roughly 90% seen once; the top ten hold 7.8%. The CDR3 sequence is 17 residues long. V was clipped by 4 bases and J by 1 base, with 21 bases between them. This sequence was found in a woman aged 18-29 years in good health. Specimen: blood. The V call is TRBV5-3, the J call TRBJ2-7; TRBD2 is a possible D gene (6 bases). TRBV5-3 is identified as an open reading frame with a role that is uncertain. The CDR3, as DNA: TGTGCCAGAAGCCCGGGGCCCCGGGGGAACGCTTCCTACGAGCAGTACTTC. It codes for CARSPGPRGNASYEQYF.